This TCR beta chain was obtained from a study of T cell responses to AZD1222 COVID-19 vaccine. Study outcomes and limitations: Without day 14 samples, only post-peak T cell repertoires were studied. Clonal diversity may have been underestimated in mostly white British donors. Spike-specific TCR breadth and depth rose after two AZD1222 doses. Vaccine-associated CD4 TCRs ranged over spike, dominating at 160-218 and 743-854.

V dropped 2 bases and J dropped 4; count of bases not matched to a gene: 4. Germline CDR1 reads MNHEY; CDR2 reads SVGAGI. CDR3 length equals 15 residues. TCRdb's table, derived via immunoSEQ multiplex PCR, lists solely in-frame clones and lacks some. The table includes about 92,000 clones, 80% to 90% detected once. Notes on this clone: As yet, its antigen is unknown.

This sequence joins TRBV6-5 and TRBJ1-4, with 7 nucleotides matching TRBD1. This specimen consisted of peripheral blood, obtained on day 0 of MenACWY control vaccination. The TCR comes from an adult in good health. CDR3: CASSYRGTVNEKLFF. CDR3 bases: TGTGCCAGCAGTTACCGGGGGACAGTTAATGAAAAACTGTTTTTT.